The rows below give T cell receptor beta chains drawn from one sample of a study of T cells in Graves' hyperthyroidism and ophthalmopathy. TCRdb used MiXCR to reprocess the multiplex PCR reads, holding one entry per CDR3 protein. The table has some 180,000 distinct CDR3 sequences, about a sixth seen once; the top ten hold more than 50%. Source material: blood. Receptors were obtained from a woman aged 45-65 years with Graves' hyperthyroidism. Each CDR3 is given with its conserved first and last residue. The D gene is left open where the match is weak. Rows give clone size only sometimes, using once, few, many, or a class for an expanded clone.

D,J,V,size,DNA,CDR3
NA,TRBJ1-4,TRBV28,many,TGTGCCAGCAGTTTGTTAGGGAATGGTGAAAAACTGTTTTTT,CASSLLGNGEKLFF
TRBD1,TRBJ1-2,TRBV19,few,TGTGCCAGTATCGGACAGGGCGGATACTATGGCTACACCTTC,CASIGQGGYYGYTF
NA,TRBJ1-4,TRBV20-1,many,TGCAGTGCTAGAGGTGGAGCCCCTAATGAAAAACTGTTTTTT,CSARGGAPNEKLFF
TRBD2,TRBJ2-1,TRBV20-1,few,TGCAGTGCTACGGGACTAGCGGGAGTTTTAGATGAGCAGTTCTTC,CSATGLAGVLDEQFF
TRBD1,TRBJ2-7,TRBV10-3,many,TGTGCCACTTCGGGGTGGGACAGTACCTCCTACGAGCAGTACTTC,CATSGWDSTSYEQYF
TRBD2,TRBJ2-3,TRBV6-2/TRBV6-3,few,TGTGCCAGCAGTTACGGGGCGGGAGTGGTTGCAGATACGCAGTATTTT,CASSYGAGVVADTQYF
NA,TRBJ2-7,TRBV7-9,many,TGTGCCAGCGGGGGGACCTTGGGCGAGCAGTACTTC,CASGGTLGEQYF
NA,TRBJ2-5,TRBV11-2,many,TGTGCCAGTTCAGGCAGCCAAGAGACCCAGTACTTC,CASSGSQETQYF
NA,TRBJ1-5,TRBV15,many,TGTGCCACCAGCTTCGACAATGGGGGGCAGCCCCAGCATTTT,CATSFDNGGQPQHF
NA,TRBJ2-3,TRBV2,many,TGTGCCAGCAAAGTTACGGGATTAACAGATACGCAGTATTTT,CASKVTGLTDTQYF
NA,TRBJ2-7,TRBV6-1,many,TGTGCCAGCTGGGGATTGGATCACGAGCAGTACTTC,CASWGLDHEQYF
NA,TRBJ2-7,TRBV30,many,TGTGCCTGGAGCGAAAGGACCGAGCAGTACTTC,CAWSERTEQYF
NA,TRBJ1-4,TRBV4-1,few,TGCGCCAGCAGCCAAGACGTCCAGGGTGAAAAACTGTTTTTT,CASSQDVQGEKLFF
TRBD2,TRBJ2-3,TRBV20-1,NA,TGCAGTGCTCCCGCGAGCGGGAGGCTGTCAGATACGCAGTATTTT,CSAPASGRLSDTQYF
TRBD1,TRBJ2-1,TRBV7-9,few,TGTGCCAGCAGCTTAGATGGGACAGGTCTTGGTGAGCAGTTCTTC,CASSLDGTGLGEQFF
NA,TRBJ2-3,TRBV28,few,TGTGCCAGCAGCCTCCGGGGGGCGACCACAGATACGCAGTATTTT,CASSLRGATTDTQYF
NA,TRBJ1-1,TRBV29-1,many,TGCAGCGTTGGAGACACTCAGGTATCTGAAGCTTTCTTT,CSVGDTQVSEAFF
NA,TRBJ2-7,TRBV20-1,NA,TGCAGTGCTAGAGAGCGGCAGGGTCATACCTACGAGCAGTACTTC,CSARERQGHTYEQYF
TRBD2,TRBJ2-7,TRBV12-3/TRBV12-4,NA,TGTGCCAGCAGTTGGACTAGCGATTACGAGCAGTACTTC,CASSWTSDYEQYF
TRBD1,TRBJ2-3,TRBV6-1,many,TGTGCCAGCAGTGGGACAGGGGTCTCCTATTTCACAGATACGCAGTATTTT,CASSGTGVSYFTDTQYF
TRBD1,TRBJ1-1,TRBV12-3/TRBV12-4,many,TGTGCCAGCAGATTAAGGGGGCGGCAGACTGAAGCTTTCTTT,CASRLRGRQTEAFF
NA,TRBJ1-2,TRBV20-1,many,TGCAGTACTTACAGGGCTGGCTACACCTTC,CSTYRAGYTF
NA,TRBJ2-3,TRBV3-1,many,TGTGCCAGCAGCCAAGATGCGAACGGGTCGCAGTATTTT,CASSQDANGSQYF
NA,TRBJ2-7,TRBV28,many,TGTGCCAGCAGTCCTCGACATACTACCTACGAGCAGTACTTC,CASSPRHTTYEQYF
TRBD2,TRBJ2-2,TRBV6-1,many,TGTGCCAGCATTCGACTAGCGGGAAACACCGGGGAGCTGTTTTTT,CASIRLAGNTGELFF
NA,TRBJ1-2,TRBV3-1,many,TGTGCCAGCAGCCACTCACACCTCGAATCGGAGGGCTACACCTTC,CASSHSHLESEGYTF
TRBD2,TRBJ2-1,TRBV24-1,many,TGTGCCACCAGTGGAGGGAGGGCCGTGGATGAGCAGTTCTTC,CATSGGRAVDEQFF
NA,TRBJ2-1,TRBV11-2,many,TGTGCCAGCAGCTTAGCTATTTTAGCCGAGGCGGTCTCAAATGAGCAGTTCTTC,CASSLAILAEAVSNEQFF
NA,TRBJ2-1,TRBV5-6,few,TGTGCCGGCAGCTTCAGGGGTACTTCCTACAATGAGCAGTTCTTC,CAGSFRGTSYNEQFF
NA,TRBJ2-3,TRBV2,many,TGTGCCAGCCGAAAAAGCGGACCAAGCACAGATACGCAGTATTTT,CASRKSGPSTDTQYF
NA,TRBJ2-1,TRBV7-2,many,TGTGCCAGCAGCTTATTCGGTGGAAACAATGAGCAGTTCTTC,CASSLFGGNNEQFF
TRBD2,TRBJ2-1,TRBV27,many,TGTGCCAGCAGTCATAGCGGGAGTCCCTACAATGAGCAGTTCTTC,CASSHSGSPYNEQFF
NA,TRBJ2-7,TRBV27,many,TGTGCCAGCAGTTCCGGACCGCAGGGGCACGAGCAGTACTTC,CASSSGPQGHEQYF
NA,TRBJ2-1,TRBV6-1,NA,TGTGCCAGCCGAGCCGGGGGATCGCAGTTCTTC,CASRAGGSQFF
NA,TRBJ2-7,TRBV18,few,TGTGCCAGCTCACCGGGGGCACACCCCTCCTACGAGCAGTACTTC,CASSPGAHPSYEQYF
NA,TRBJ2-5,TRBV12-3/TRBV12-4,many,TGTGCCAGCAGTTTGGCAGGAACGGAGACCCAGTACTTC,CASSLAGTETQYF
NA,TRBJ1-5,TRBV20-1,few,TGCAGTGCCAAGGACATTAACGGGCAGCCCCAGCATTTT,CSAKDINGQPQHF
NA,TRBJ1-1,TRBV28,many,TGTGCCAGCAGTCCCCGGACAGAGGGTAGCACTGAAGCTTTCTTT,CASSPRTEGSTEAFF
TRBD1,TRBJ2-1,TRBV7-2,NA,TGTGCCAGCAGCCACTACCGACAGGGGGGTAATGAGCAGTTCTTC,CASSHYRQGGNEQFF
TRBD2,TRBJ2-2,TRBV5-6,NA,TGTGCCAGCAGCTACGGCGGGGGACCGAACACCGGGGAGCTGTTTTTT,CASSYGGGPNTGELFF
NA,TRBJ2-3,TRBV7-9,few,TGTGCCAGCAGCCCGATCAGTCCCGGGGCAGGGGGGGGTACGCAGTATTTT,CASSPISPGAGGGTQYF
NA,TRBJ2-7,TRBV3-1,NA,TGTGCCAGCAGCCAAGAACTCCACCTGAGGCAGTACTTC,CASSQELHLRQYF
NA,TRBJ2-1,TRBV15,NA,TGTGCCACCAGCACAGACCGGGGAGGGGGCTCCTACAATGAGCAGTTCTTC,CATSTDRGGGSYNEQFF
NA,TRBJ1-1,TRBV3-1,many,TGTGCCAGCACCGGGCCACTCGGAGCTTTCTTT,CASTGPLGAFF
NA,TRBJ2-3,TRBV5-4,few,TGTGCCAGCAGCTTGGGAGGGGGGACTACAACAGATACGCAGTATTTT,CASSLGGGTTTDTQYF
NA,TRBJ2-1,TRBV3-1,few,TGTGCCAGCAGCCAAAGAGCTCGGAATGAGCAGTTCTTC,CASSQRARNEQFF
TRBD2,TRBJ2-7,TRBV28,NA,TGTGCCAGCGACCCCGGGACTAGGGGCCTCGAGCAGTACTTC,CASDPGTRGLEQYF
TRBD1,TRBJ1-5,TRBV20-1,many,TGCAGTGCCGCATTGACAGGGGTGGACCAGCCCCAGCATTTT,CSAALTGVDQPQHF
NA,TRBJ2-1,TRBV11-2,many,TGTGCCAGCAGCTTATTTGTGGAGCTCCTAACCCTCTACAATGAGCAGTTCTTC,CASSLFVELLTLYNEQFF
NA,TRBJ1-1,TRBV12-3/TRBV12-4,many,TGTGCCAGCGGCTGGGGGGTGAACACTGAAGCTTTCTTT,CASGWGVNTEAFF
TRBD2,TRBJ2-1,TRBV6-1,NA,TGTGCCAGCAGGCCTAGCGGAGCTAACAATGAGCAGTTCTTC,CASRPSGANNEQFF
NA,TRBJ1-3,TRBV12-3/TRBV12-4,NA,TGTGCCAGCAGTTTTAAATTGACTCACTCTGGAAACACCATATATTTT,CASSFKLTHSGNTIYF
TRBD1,TRBJ1-5,TRBV20-1,many,TGCAGTGCTAGAGATTCACGGGGGACAGGGGGGGGCAATCAGCCCCAGCATTTT,CSARDSRGTGGGNQPQHF
TRBD2,TRBJ2-3,TRBV6-2/TRBV6-3,many,TGTGCCAGCATGACTAGCGGCACAGATACGCAGTATTTT,CASMTSGTDTQYF
TRBD1,TRBJ1-4,TRBV5-6,NA,TGTGCCAGCAGCTGGACCCAGACAGGGGGTGGCGAAAAACTGTTTTTT,CASSWTQTGGGEKLFF